This T cell receptor (beta chain) was captured in a study of shared clonotypes between healthy human individuals. Germline-derived CDR1 and CDR2 are SGHRS and YFSETQ. The CDR3 consists of 15 residues. V was clipped by 0 bases and J by 1 base, with 9 bases between them. Points on this clone: This sample also contains other DNA sequences that code for the same CDR3.

Sequencing was performed with immunoSEQ multiplex PCR; in TCRdb, only in-frame clones are kept and a portion is missing. The sample comprises about 1.1 million clones, about 80% of which are singletons, and approximately 0.5% rests with the top ten. This TCR derives from a man in his late teens or twenties in good health. Some clones in this sample may be carry-over from other donors' samples. The genes are TRBV5-1 and TRBJ2-3; D is undetermined. The specimen sequenced was memory CD4+ T cells from PBMCs. Described subset: CD45RA-negative fraction. The CDR3: CASSLDGRGTDTQYF. The DNA for the CDR3 is TGCGCCAGCAGCTTGGACGGCCGGGGCACAGATACGCAGTATTTT.